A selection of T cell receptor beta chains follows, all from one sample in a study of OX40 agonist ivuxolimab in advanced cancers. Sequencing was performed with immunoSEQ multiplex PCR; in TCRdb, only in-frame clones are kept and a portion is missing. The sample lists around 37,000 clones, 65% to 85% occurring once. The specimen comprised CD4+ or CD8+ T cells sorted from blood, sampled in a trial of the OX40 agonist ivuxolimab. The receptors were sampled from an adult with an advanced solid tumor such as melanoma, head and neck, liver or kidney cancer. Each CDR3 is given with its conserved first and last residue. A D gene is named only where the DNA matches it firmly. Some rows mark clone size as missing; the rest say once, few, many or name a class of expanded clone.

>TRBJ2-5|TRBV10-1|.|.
CASSESRERTQYF
TGCGCCAGCAGTGAGTCCCGGGAGCGGACCCAGTACTTC
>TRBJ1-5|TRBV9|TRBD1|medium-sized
CASSPSSGTDSNQPQHF
TGTGCCAGCAGCCCTAGCAGCGGGACAGATAGCAATCAGCCCCAGCATTTT
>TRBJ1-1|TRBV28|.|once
CASRLGGRNTEAFF
TGTGCCAGCAGATTAGGAGGGAGGAACACTGAAGCTTTCTTT
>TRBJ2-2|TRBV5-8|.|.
CASSFFTLTGELFF
TGTGCCAGCAGCTTTTTCACCCTCACCGGGGAGCTGTTTTTT
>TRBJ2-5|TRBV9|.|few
CASSVARQPQETQYF
TGTGCCAGCAGCGTAGCAAGGCAGCCACAAGAGACCCAGTACTTC
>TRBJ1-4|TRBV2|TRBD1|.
CASTLDRPSTNEKLFF
TGTGCCAGCACCTTGGACAGGCCCTCAACTAATGAAAAACTGTTTTTT
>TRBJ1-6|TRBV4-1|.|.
CASSQDHMRSRGSPLHF
TGCGCCAGCAGCCAAGATCATATGCGTTCTAGAGGATCACCCCTCCACTTT
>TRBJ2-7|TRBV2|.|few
CASSPGELYEQYF
TGTGCCAGCAGCCCCGGGGAACTTTACGAGCAGTACTTC
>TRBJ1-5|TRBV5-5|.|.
CASSFGVDQPQHF
TGTGCCAGCAGCTTTGGGGTAGATCAGCCCCAGCATTTT
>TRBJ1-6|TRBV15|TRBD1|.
CATSSVGQALQPSNSPLHF
TGTGCCACCAGCAGTGTAGGACAGGCCCTACAGCCTAGTAATTCACCCCTCCACTTT
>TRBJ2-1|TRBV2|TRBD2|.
CASSEALTSGGSYNEQFF
TGTGCCAGCAGTGAAGCGCTAACCTCGGGGGGCTCCTACAATGAGCAGTTCTTC
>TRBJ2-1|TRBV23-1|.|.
CASSQPNLLPDVGQKHNEQFF
TGCGCCAGCAGTCAACCCAACCTCTTACCCGACGTCGGGCAAAAGCACAATGAGCAGTTCTTC
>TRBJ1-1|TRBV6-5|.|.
CASRAAGRLNTEAFF
TGTGCCAGCAGGGCCGCAGGGAGGTTGAACACTGAAGCTTTCTTT
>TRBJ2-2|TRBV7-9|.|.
CASSLVLGELFF
TGTGCCAGCAGCTTAGTCCTCGGGGAGCTGTTTTTT
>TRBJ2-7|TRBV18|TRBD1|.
CASSPPGQGSYEQYF
TGTGCCAGCTCACCACCGGGACAGGGGTCCTACGAGCAGTACTTC
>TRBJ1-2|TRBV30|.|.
CAWRRGGYTF
TGTGCCTGGAGGCGGGGAGGCTACACCTTC
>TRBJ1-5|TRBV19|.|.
CASSLGEYSNQPQHF
TGTGCCAGTAGCCTTGGGGAATATAGCAATCAGCCCCAGCATTTT
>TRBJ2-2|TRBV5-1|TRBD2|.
CASSWGLAGGTTGELFF
TGCGCCAGCAGCTGGGGACTAGCGGGGGGAACCACCGGGGAGCTGTTTTTT
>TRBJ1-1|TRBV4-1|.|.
CASSHPLRGSNTEAFF
TGCGCCAGCAGCCACCCCTTGCGGGGATCGAACACTGAAGCTTTCTTT
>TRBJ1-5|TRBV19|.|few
CASTPSEVTQPQHF
TGTGCCAGTACCCCGTCCGAGGTAACTCAGCCCCAGCATTTT
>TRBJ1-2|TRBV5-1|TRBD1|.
CASSLASTGVGYTF
TGCGCCAGCAGCTTGGCCTCGACAGGGGTAGGCTACACCTTC
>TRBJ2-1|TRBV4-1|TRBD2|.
CASSPREGLYNEQFF
TGCGCCAGCAGCCCAAGGGAGGGTCTCTACAATGAGCAGTTCTTC
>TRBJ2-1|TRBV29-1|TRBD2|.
CSVEDLAGGEQFF
TGCAGCGTTGAAGATTTGGCGGGAGGGGAGCAGTTCTTC
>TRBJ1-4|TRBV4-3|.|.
CASSQDITFATNEKLFF
TGCGCCAGCAGCCAAGACATTACTTTCGCAACTAATGAAAAACTGTTTTTT
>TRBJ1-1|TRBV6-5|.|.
CASSRTVNTEAFF
TGTGCCAGCAGTAGGACAGTGAACACTGAAGCTTTCTTT
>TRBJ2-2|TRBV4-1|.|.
CASSRSPGELFF
TGCGCCAGCAGCCGATCGCCCGGGGAGCTGTTTTTT
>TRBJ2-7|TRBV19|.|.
CASSTPTNRVGEQYF
TGTGCCAGTAGTACCCCTACTAACAGGGTCGGGGAGCAGTACTTC
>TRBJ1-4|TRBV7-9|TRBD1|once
CASSRRGLGEKLFF
TGTGCCAGCAGCCGCAGGGGGCTAGGTGAAAAACTGTTTTTT
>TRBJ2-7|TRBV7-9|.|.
CASSSAGSSYEQYF
TGTGCCAGCAGCTCGGCAGGAAGCTCCTACGAGCAGTACTTC
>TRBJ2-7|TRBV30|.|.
CAWKLGQQREQYF
TGTGCCTGGAAACTAGGTCAACAACGAGAGCAGTACTTC
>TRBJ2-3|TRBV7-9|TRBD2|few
CASSLVAGGGTDTQYF
TGTGCCAGCAGCTTAGTAGCGGGAGGAGGCACAGATACGCAGTATTTT
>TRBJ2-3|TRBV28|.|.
CASSQNTLEDTQYF
TGTGCCAGCAGCCAGAACACATTAGAAGATACGCAGTATTTT
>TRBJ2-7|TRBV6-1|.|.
CASSGQLGYEQYF
TGTGCCAGCAGTGGACAATTAGGGTACGAGCAGTACTTC
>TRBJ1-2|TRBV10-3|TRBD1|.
CAMRTTGGQGGYTF
TGTGCCATGCGGACTACAGGGGGACAAGGGGGCTACACCTTC
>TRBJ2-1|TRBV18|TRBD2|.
CVSSVGTSGNNEQFF
TGTGTCAGCTCCGTCGGGACTAGCGGGAACAATGAGCAGTTCTTC
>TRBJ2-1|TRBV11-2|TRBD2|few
CASSLTPSSGSYNEQFF
TGTGCCAGCAGCTTAACCCCCTCTAGCGGGTCCTACAATGAGCAGTTCTTC
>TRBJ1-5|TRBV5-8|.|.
CASSLHNQPQHF
TGTGCCAGCAGCTTGCACAATCAGCCCCAGCATTTT
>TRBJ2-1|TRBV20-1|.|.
CSASVANEQFF
TGCAGTGCTAGCGTAGCGAATGAGCAGTTCTTC
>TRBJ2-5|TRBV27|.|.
CASSPIWGMETQYF
TGTGCCAGCAGCCCCATTTGGGGCATGGAGACCCAGTACTTC
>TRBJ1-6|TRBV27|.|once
CASSLLNNNSPLHF
TGTGCCAGCAGTTTATTAAATAATAATTCACCCCTCCACTTT
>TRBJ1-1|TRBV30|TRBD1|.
CAWSSYRGEAFF
TGTGCCTGGAGTTCCTACAGGGGAGAAGCTTTCTTT
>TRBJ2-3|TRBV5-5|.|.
CASSLAEGSTDTQYF
TGTGCCAGCAGCTTGGCCGAGGGGAGCACAGATACGCAGTATTTT
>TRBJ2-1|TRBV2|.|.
CASSEYSYNEQFF
TGTGCCAGCAGTGAATACAGCTACAATGAGCAGTTCTTC
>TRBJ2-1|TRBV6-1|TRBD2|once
CASSVGLAGLQFF
TGTGCCAGCAGTGTAGGACTAGCGGGATTGCAGTTCTTC
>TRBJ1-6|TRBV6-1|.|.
CASSEGYRNSPLHF
TGTGCCAGCAGTGAAGGTTACAGGAATTCACCCCTCCACTTT
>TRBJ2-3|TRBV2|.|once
CASNSNGAWGDTQYF
TGTGCCAGCAACTCAAACGGGGCTTGGGGAGATACGCAGTATTTT
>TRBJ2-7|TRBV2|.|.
CASSTGTVYEQYF
TGTGCCAGCAGTACCGGGACTGTCTACGAGCAGTACTTC
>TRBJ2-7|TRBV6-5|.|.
CASKTGAGSYEQYF
TGTGCCAGTAAAACGGGAGCCGGATCCTACGAGCAGTACTTC
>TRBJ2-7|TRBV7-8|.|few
CASSSLWRNSYEQYF
TGTGCCAGCAGCTCCCTCTGGCGGAACTCCTACGAGCAGTACTTC
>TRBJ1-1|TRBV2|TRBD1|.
CASKRSGGTAEAFF
TGTGCCAGCAAAAGGTCAGGGGGTACCGCTGAAGCTTTCTTT
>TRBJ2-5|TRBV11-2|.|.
CASSLVATLQETQYF
TGTGCCAGCAGCTTGGTGGCTACCCTGCAAGAGACCCAGTACTTC
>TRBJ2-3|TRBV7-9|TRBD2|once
CASSSTSVDTQYF
TGTGCCAGCAGCTCGACTAGCGTAGATACGCAGTATTTT
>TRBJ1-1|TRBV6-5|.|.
CASRARELNTEAFF
TGTGCCAGCAGGGCCCGGGAACTGAACACTGAAGCTTTCTTT
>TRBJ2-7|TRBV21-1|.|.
CASSKTSGREYEQYF
TGTGCCAGCAGCAAAACTAGCGGGAGAGAGTACGAGCAGTACTTC
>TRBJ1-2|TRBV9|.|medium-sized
CASSVASGVQYGYTF
TGTGCCAGCAGCGTAGCGTCGGGGGTGCAGTATGGCTACACCTTC
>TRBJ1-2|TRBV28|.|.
CASNLDRLGGYTF
TGTGCCAGCAATCTAGACAGGTTAGGCGGCTACACCTTC
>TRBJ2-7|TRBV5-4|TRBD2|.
CASRFQTSDEQYF
TGTGCCAGCAGGTTTCAGACTAGCGACGAGCAGTACTTC
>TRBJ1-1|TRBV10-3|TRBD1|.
CAISGQGAELAEAFF
TGTGCCATCAGTGGGCAGGGGGCTGAATTGGCTGAAGCTTTCTTT
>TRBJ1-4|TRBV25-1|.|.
CASSRGENEKLFF
TGTGCCAGCAGTAGGGGAGAGAATGAAAAACTGTTTTTT
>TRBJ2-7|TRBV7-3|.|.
CASSQERRGEQYF
TGCGCCAGCAGCCAAGAGAGGCGGGGCGAGCAGTACTTC